What follows are 6 T cell receptor beta chains derived from one specimen sequenced in a study of shared clonotypes between healthy human individuals. Positively selected for CCR7, the CD45RO-negative cells used as naive CD8 cells excluded terminally differentiated effector memory CD45RA+ cells. Assay used: immunoSEQ multiplex PCR; TCRdb lists only in-frame clones, some missing. The table has roughly 1,800,000 clones, roughly 94% seen once. Sequencing was carried out using naive CD8+ T cells sorted from blood. The receptors were gathered from a man younger than 35 in good health.

The rearrangement uses TRBV15 and TRBJ2-7; TRBD1 agrees at 8 bases. Germline values: CDR1 LNHNV, CDR2 YYDKDF (reference sequence). J lost 0 bases, V lost 3 bases, and 1 base had no gene match. The CDR3 runs 14 residues. The CDR3 nucleotides read TGTGCCACCAGCAGTGGACAGGGCTCCTACGAGCAGTACTTC. Its protein is CATSSGQGSYEQYF.

This clone was seen only a few times. Other DNA variants within this sample encode the same CDR3. The chain has TRBV5-6 and TRBJ2-7, with D unclear. The CDR3 is made up of 12 amino acids. Trimming removed 0 bases at V and 3 bases at J, with 4 bases between. CDR1 and CDR2 from the germline V gene are SGHDT and YYEEEE. The CDR3 nucleotides read TGTGCCAGCAGCTTGGGCGGCTACGAGCAGTACTTC. This translates into CASSLGGYEQYF.

This sequence joins TRBV19 and TRBJ2-7; no clear D gene. The CDR3 runs 14 residues. The germline CDR1 and CDR2 sequences are LNHDA and SQIVND (reference sequence). Trimming cost V 3 bases and J 3 bases, with 12 bases left between them. The CDR3: CASSIGQVLYEQYF. CDR3 DNA: TGTGCCAGTAGTATTGGGCAGGTTCTCTACGAGCAGTACTTC.

This chain links TRBV5-8 with TRBJ2-5, with D perhaps assigned TRBD1 or TRBD2 (5 bases each). V dropped 10 bases and J dropped 6 bases, with 16 bases sitting between them. In germline, CDR1 is SGHTS, CDR2 YDEGEE. This CDR3 is built from 12 residues. CDR3 sequence reads: CAQLGERKTQYF. The CDR3 region has the DNA TGTGCCCAGTTGGGGGAAAGGAAGACCCAGTACTTC.

In its sample, this clone was seen once. This chain connects TRBV4-3 to TRBJ2-1, with TRBD1 as a possible D gene (7 bases). The CDR3 length is 16 residues. Germline CDR1 and CDR2: LGHNA and YSLEER. V lost 0 bases, J lost 8 bases, and 17 bases lay in between. CDR3: CASSQDPAGQSHEQFF. The DNA for the CDR3 is TGCGCCAGCAGCCAAGATCCGGCGGGACAGTCGCATGAGCAGTTCTTC.

Details on this clone: The same CDR3 is also encoded by other DNA sequences in this sample. The V and J genes are TRBV10-1 and TRBJ2-7, with D possibly being TRBD2 (5 bases). The CDR3 covers 12 residues. V was pared by 3 bases and J by 4 bases, with 7 bases between. Germline V gene sequence: CDR1 WNHNN, CDR2 SYGVQD (reference sequence). DNA of the CDR3: TGCGCCAGCAGTGAACCGGGGTACGAGCAGTACTTC. Protein sequence: CASSEPGYEQYF.